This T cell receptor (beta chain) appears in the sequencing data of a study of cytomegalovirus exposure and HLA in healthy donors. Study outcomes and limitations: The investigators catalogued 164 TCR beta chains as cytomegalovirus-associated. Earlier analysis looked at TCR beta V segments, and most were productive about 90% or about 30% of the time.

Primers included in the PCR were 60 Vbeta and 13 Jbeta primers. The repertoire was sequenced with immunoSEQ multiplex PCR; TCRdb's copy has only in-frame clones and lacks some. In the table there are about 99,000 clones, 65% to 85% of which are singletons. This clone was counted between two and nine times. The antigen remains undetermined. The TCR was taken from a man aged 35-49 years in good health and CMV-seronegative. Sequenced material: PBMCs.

CDR3 amino acids: CASSQGDRGRRGNQPQHF. In nucleotides, the CDR3 is TGTGCCAGCAGCCAAGGAGACAGGGGGCGAAGAGGCAATCAGCCCCAGCATTTT. The rearrangement links TRBV4-2 to TRBJ1-5; 10 bases agree with TRBD1. J lost 2 bases, V lost 1 base, and 8 bases had no gene match. The CDR3 runs to 18 residues. Germline CDR1 is LGHNA and CDR2 is YNFKEQ.